This TCR beta chain was obtained from a study of brain T cells in children with intractable seizures. General study points: Viral specificity was inferred only from CDR3 similarity; HCMV serostatus was unknown.

The table lists this clone with a count of one. Its specificity is not known. Mismatch with germline at one junction end may stem from a read error. Sequencing was performed with immunoSEQ multiplex PCR; in TCRdb, only in-frame clones are kept and a portion is missing. The sample consists of some 80,000 clones, around 90% of them appearing once. The sequencing used peripheral blood, collected at surgery. The origin of this receptor is a girl aged 2-15 years with Rasmussen encephalitis and intractable seizures.

CDR3 loop: CASSSDNEQFF. CDR3 sequence (DNA): TGTGCCAGCAGCTCCGACAATGAGCAGTTCTTC. This rearrangement joins TRBV5-4 to TRBJ2-1; no firm D call. The CDR3 runs to 11 residues. From germline, CDR1 is SGHNT and CDR2 YYREEE (reference sequence).